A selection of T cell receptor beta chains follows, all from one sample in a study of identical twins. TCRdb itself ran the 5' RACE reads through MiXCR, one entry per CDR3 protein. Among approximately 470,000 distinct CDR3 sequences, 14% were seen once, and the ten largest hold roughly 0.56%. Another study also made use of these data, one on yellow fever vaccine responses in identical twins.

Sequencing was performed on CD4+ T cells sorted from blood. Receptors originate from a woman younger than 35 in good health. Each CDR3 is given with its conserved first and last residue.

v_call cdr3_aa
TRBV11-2 CASSLFADTSGSPRDTQYF
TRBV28 CASRGLAGTYEQYF
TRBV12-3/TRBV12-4 CASSFTTGAQSYSYEQYF
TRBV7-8 CASSEGTSGSSGANVLTF
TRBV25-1 CASSELSNTTDTQYF
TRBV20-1 CSASRGQGTEAFF
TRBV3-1 CASSQVGTSGGGGINEQFF
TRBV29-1 CSVVGARTEAFF
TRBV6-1 CASTMGPVGGYTF
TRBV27 CARTRDRTVYEQYF
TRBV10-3 CAIKANYGYTF
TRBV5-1 CASSFGGTGSEKLFF
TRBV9 CASSVGPRRNYGTDTQYF
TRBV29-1 CSVEQGADEQFF
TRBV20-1 CSAAGDYEQYF
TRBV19 CASSTRGAGGLHEQYF
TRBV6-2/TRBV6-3 CASSYSIRPETGNYEQYF